The clone carrying this T cell receptor (beta chain) was counted a few times. Its matching antigen is unknown. TCRdb recomputed calls from the reads with MiXCR, one row per CDR3 protein. This sample carries about 130,000 distinct CDR3 sequences, 7% to 10% of them seen once, and the ten largest clones take over 9%. This sample stems from a study of T cell repertoires in cytomegalovirus infection. General observations from the study: CMV-specific TCR beta clonotypes restricted by HLA-C were the ones dominating the ex vivo response.

The CDR3 has 11 amino acids. Germline loops: CDR1 SNHLY, CDR2 FYNNEI. V shed 6 bases, J shed 5 bases, and the junction held 1 base outside the gene matches. The origin of this receptor is a human donor in good health (CMV status not recorded). Some clones in this sample may be carry-over from other donors' samples. The specimen sequenced was PBMCs. The J gene is TRBJ2-7, the V gene TRBV2, with 7 positions matching TRBD1. The DNA of the CDR3 is TGTGCCAGCAGGACAGGGAACGAGCAGTACTTC. Its protein is CASRTGNEQYF.